This TCR beta chain emerged from a study of patients and donors after allogeneic stem cell transplantation. This clonotype was observed a few times. Trimming cost V 6 bases and J 5 bases, with 13 bases left between them. Germline V gene sequence: CDR1 DFQATT, CDR2 SNEGSKA (reference sequence). The CDR3 sequence is 13 residues long. One entry per CDR3 protein results from TCRdb running MiXCR on the RT-PCR reads. Found here are approximately 410,000 distinct CDR3 sequences, 16% of them singletons; the top ten hold about 7%. The V gene is TRBV20-1, the J gene TRBJ1-4; D is uncertain. This TCR came from a human donor who was either an allogeneic HSCT recipient or a stem cell or donor lymphocyte infusion donor (not recorded which). It is not recorded whose cells these are; they may come from a transplant donor. The sample comprised blood, either unsorted or a sorted T cell fraction (not recorded which). The CDR3 is CSANGQSNEKLFF. In DNA, the CDR3 is TGCAGTGCAAACGGGCAGTCCAATGAAAAACTGTTTTTT.